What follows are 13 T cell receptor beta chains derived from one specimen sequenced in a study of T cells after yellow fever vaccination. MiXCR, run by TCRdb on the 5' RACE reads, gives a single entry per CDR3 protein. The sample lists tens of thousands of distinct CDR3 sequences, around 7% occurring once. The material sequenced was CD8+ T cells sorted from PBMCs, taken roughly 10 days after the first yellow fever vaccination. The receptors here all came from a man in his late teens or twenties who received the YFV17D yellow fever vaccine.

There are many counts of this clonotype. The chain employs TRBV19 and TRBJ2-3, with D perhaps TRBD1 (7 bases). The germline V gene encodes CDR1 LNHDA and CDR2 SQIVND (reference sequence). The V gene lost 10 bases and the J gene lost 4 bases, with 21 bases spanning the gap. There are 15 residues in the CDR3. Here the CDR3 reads CANRGGGGAADTQYF. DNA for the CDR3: TGTGCCAATAGAGGAGGAGGGGGCGCAGCAGATACGCAGTATTTT.

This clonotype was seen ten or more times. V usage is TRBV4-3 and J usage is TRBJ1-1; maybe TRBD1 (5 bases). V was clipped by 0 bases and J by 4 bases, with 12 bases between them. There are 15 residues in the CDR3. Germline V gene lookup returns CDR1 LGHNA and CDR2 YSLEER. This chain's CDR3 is CASSQDLVGVTEAFF. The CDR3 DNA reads TGCGCCAGCAGCCAAGATCTTGTGGGGGTCACTGAAGCTTTCTTT.

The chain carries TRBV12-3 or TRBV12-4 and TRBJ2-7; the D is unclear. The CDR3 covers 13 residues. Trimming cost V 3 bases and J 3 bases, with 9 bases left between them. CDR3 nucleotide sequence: TGTGCCAGCAGTTTCGGGCTGTACTACGAGCAGTACTTC. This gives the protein CASSFGLYYEQYF.

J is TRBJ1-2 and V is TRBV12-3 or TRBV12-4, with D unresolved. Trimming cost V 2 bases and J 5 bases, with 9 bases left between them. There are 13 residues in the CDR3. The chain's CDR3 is CASSLSNGYGYTF. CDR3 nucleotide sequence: TGTGCCAGCAGTTTAAGTAACGGATATGGCTACACCTTC.

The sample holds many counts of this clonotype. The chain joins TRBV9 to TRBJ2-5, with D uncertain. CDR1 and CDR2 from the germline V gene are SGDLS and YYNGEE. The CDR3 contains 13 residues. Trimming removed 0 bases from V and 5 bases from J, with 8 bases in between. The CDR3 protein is CASSVGGGETQYF. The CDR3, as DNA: TGTGCCAGCAGCGTAGGAGGTGGGGAGACCCAGTACTTC.

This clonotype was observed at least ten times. The CDR3: CASSLSRGFTYNEQFF. CDR3 sequence (DNA): TGTGCCAGCAGTTTATCCAGGGGCTTTACCTACAATGAGCAGTTCTTC. The chain is built from TRBV6-5 and TRBJ2-1; the D gene is possibly TRBD1 (6 bases). The V end lost 4 bases, the J end lost 2 bases, and 15 bases lay between the germline ends. The germline CDR1 and CDR2 sequences are MNHEY and SVGAGI. This CDR3 spans 16 amino acids.

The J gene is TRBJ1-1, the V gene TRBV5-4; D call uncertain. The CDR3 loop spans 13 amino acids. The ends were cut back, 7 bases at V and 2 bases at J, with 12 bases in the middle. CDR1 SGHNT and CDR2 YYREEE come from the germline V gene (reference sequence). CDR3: CASLDSSNTEAFF. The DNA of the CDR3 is TGTGCCAGCCTCGATTCGAGTAACACTGAAGCTTTCTTT.

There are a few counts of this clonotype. CDR3 sequence: CASSPWTGAEQYF. In nucleotides, the CDR3 is TGTGCCAGCAGCCCCTGGACAGGGGCCGAGCAGTACTTC. The V and J genes are TRBV7-2 and TRBJ2-7; 9 bases align to TRBD1. V dropped 5 bases and J dropped 6; count of bases not matched to a gene: 5. The CDR3 has 13 amino acids. Per the germline V gene, CDR1 is SGHTA and CDR2 is FQGNSA.

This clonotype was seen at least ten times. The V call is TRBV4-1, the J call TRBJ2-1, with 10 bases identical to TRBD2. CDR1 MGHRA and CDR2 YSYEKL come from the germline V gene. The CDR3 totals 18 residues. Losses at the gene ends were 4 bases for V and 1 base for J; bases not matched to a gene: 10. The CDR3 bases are TGCGCCAGCAGCCCCGCCGGGACTAGCGTGGGGTCCTACAATGAGCAGTTCTTC. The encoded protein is CASSPAGTSVGSYNEQFF.

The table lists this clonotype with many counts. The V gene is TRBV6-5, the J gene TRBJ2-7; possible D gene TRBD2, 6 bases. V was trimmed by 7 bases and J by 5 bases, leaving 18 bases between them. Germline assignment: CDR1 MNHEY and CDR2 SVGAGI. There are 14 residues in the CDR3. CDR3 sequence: CASTPGGSIHEQYF. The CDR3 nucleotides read TGTGCCAGCACCCCCGGAGGGAGCATCCACGAGCAGTACTTC.

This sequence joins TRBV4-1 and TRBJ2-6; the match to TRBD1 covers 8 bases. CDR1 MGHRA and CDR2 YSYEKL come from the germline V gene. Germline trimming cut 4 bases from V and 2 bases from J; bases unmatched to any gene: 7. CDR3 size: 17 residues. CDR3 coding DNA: TGCGCCAGCAGCCCTGGACAGGGCCCCACTGGGGCCAACGTCCTGACTTTC. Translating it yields CASSPGQGPTGANVLTF.

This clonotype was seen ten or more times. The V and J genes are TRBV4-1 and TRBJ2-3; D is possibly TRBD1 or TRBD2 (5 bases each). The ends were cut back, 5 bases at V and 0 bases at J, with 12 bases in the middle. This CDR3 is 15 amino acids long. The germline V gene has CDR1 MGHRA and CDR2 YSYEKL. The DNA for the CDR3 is TGCGCCAGCAGCGGGACCGAGGATAGCACAGATACGCAGTATTTT. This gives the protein CASSGTEDSTDTQYF.

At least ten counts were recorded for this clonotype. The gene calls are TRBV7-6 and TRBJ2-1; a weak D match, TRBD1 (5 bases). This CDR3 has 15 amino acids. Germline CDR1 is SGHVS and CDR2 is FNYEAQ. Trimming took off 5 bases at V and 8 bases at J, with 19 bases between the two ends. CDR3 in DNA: TGTGCCAGCAGCCGAAAGGGCAGGGCTGGCGATGAGCAGTTCTTC. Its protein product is CASSRKGRAGDEQFF.